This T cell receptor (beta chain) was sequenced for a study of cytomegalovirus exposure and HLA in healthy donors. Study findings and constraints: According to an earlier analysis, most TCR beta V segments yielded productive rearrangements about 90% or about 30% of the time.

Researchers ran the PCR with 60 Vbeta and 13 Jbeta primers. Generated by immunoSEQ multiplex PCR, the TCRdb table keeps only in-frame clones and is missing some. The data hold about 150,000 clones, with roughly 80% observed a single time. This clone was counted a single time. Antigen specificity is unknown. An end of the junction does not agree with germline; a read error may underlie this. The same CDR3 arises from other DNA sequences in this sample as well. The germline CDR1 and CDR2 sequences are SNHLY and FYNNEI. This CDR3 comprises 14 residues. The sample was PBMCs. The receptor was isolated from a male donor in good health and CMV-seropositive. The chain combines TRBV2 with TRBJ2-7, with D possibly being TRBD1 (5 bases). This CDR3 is CASTQGLSSYEQYF. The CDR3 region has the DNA TGTGCCAGCACTCAGGGCTTGAGCTCCTACGAACAGTACTTC.